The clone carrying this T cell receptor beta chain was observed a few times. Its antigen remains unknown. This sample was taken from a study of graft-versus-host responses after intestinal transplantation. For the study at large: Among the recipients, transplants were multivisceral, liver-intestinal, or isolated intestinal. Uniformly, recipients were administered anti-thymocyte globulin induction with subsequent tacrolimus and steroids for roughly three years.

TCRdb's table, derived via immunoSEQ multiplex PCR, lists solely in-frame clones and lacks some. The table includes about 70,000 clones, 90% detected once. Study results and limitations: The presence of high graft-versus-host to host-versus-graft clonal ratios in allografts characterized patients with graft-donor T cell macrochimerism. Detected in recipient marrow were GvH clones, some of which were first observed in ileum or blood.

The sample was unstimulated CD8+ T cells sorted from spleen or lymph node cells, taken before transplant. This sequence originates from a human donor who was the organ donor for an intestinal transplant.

The CDR3 DNA follows: TGTGCCAGCAGCTTAAACCCGGGACAGGGGGGAGGGCAGTTCTTC. Its translation is CASSLNPGQGGGQFF. The chain combines TRBV7-3 with TRBJ2-1; 11 nucleotides agree with TRBD1. Trimming took 1 base from V and 12 from J; bases not matched to a gene: 8. Germline lookup yields CDR1 SGHTA and CDR2 FQGTGA. This CDR3 spans 15 amino acids.